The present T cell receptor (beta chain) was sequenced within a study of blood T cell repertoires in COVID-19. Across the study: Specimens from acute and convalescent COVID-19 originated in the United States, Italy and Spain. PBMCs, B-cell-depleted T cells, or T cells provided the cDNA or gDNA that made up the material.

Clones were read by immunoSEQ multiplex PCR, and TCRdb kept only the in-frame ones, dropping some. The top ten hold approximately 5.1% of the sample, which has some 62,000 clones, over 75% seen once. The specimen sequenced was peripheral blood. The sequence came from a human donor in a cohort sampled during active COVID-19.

The CDR3 loop reads CASRLGQGGRTQYF. CDR3 DNA: TGTGCCAGCAGACTCGGACAGGGAGGTAGGACCCAGTACTTC. The chain is built from TRBV28 and TRBJ2-5, with 8 bases aligning to TRBD1. The germline gives CDR1 MDHEN, CDR2 SYDVKM. The V gene end was trimmed by 6 bases and the J gene end by 7 bases; junction bases not matched to a gene: 10. This CDR3 has 14 residues.